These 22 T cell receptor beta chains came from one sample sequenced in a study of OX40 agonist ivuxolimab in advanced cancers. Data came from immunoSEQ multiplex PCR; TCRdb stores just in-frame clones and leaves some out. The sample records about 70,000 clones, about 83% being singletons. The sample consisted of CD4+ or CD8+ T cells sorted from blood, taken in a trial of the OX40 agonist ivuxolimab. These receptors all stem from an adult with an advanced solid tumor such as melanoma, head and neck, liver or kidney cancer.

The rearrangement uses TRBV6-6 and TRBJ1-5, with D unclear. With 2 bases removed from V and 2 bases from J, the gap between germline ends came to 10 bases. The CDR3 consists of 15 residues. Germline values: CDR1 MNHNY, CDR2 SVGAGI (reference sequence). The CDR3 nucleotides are TGTGCCAGCAGTTACGCCCGGTCGGGCAATCAGCCCCAGCATTTT. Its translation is CASSYARSGNQPQHF.

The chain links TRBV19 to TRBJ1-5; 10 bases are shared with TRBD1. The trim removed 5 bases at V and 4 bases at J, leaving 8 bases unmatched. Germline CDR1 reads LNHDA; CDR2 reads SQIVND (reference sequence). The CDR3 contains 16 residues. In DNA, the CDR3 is TGTGCCAGTAGTTGGGGGGGACAGGGGAGAAATCAGCCCCAGCATTTT. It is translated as CASSWGGQGRNQPQHF.

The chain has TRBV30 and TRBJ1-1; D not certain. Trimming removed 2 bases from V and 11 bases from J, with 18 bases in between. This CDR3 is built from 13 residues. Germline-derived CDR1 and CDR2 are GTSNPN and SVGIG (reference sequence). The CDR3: CAWSMAAKSRAFF. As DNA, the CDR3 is TGTGCCTGGAGTATGGCGGCGAAAAGTAGGGCTTTCTTT.

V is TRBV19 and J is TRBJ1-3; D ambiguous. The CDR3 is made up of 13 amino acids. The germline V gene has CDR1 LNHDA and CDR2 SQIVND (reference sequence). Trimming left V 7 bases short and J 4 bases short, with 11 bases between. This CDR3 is CASIEQSGNTIYF. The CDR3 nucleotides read TGTGCCAGTATAGAACAGTCGGGAAACACCATATATTTT.

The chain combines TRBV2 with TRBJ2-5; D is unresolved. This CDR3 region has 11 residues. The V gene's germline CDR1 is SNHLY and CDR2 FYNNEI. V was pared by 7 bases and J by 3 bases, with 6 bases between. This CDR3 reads CASTVKETQYF. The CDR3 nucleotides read TGTGCCAGCACGGTGAAAGAGACCCAGTACTTC.

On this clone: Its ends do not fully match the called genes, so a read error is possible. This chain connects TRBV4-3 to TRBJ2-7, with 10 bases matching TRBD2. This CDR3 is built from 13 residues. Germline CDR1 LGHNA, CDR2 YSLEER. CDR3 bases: TGCGCCAGCAGCCAAGACCAAGGGACTAGCGCGAGCTTC. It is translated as CASSQDQGTSASF.

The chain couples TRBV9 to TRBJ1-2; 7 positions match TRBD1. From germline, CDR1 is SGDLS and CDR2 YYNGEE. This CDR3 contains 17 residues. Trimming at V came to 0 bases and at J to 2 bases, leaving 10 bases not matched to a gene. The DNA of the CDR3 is TGTGCCAGCAGCGTAGCCGCTCCGGGACAGAAGAACTATGGCTACACCTTC. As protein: CASSVAAPGQKNYGYTF.

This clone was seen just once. The CDR3 spells CASSGGFAPPEAFF. The CDR3 nucleotides read TGTGCCAGCAGTGGGGGTTTTGCCCCCCCTGAAGCTTTCTTT. This rearrangement joins TRBV2 to TRBJ1-1; no definite D call. The germline gives CDR1 SNHLY, CDR2 FYNNEI. Deletions cut 4 bases from V and 6 bases from J, with 15 bases between. CDR3 length: 14 amino acids.

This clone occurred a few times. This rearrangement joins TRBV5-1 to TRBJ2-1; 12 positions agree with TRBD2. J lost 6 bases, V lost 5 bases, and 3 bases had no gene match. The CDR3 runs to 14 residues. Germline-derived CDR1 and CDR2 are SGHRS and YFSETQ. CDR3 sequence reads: CASRELAGGNEQFF. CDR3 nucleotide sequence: TGCGCCAGCAGAGAACTAGCGGGGGGCAATGAGCAGTTCTTC.

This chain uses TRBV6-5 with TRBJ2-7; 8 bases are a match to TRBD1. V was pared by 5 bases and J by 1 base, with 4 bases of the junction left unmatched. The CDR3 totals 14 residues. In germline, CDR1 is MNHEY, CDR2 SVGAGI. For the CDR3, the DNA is TGTGCCAGCAGTCGGACAGGGAGGTCCTACGAGCAGTACTTC. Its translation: CASSRTGRSYEQYF.

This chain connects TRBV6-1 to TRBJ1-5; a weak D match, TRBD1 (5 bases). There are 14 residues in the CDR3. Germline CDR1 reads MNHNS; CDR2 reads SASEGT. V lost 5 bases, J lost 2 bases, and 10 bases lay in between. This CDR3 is CASSTQTGNQPQHF. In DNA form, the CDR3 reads TGTGCCAGCAGTACCCAGACAGGCAATCAGCCCCAGCATTTT.

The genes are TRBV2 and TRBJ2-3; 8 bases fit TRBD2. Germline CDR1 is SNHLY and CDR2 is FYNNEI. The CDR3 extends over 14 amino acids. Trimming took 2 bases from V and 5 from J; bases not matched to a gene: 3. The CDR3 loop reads CASSEMLAGDTQYF. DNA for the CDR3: TGTGCCAGCAGTGAAATGCTAGCGGGAGATACGCAGTATTTT.

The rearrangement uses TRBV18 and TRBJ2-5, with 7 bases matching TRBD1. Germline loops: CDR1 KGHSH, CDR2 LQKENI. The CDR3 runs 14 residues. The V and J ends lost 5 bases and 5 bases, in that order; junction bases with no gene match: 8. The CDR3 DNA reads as TGTGCCAGCTCAGACTTACAGGGGAAGGAGACCCAGTACTTC. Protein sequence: CASSDLQGKETQYF.

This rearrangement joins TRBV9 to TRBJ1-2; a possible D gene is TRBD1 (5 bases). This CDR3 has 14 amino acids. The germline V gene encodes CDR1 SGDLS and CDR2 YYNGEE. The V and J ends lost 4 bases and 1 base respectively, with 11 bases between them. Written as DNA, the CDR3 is TGTGCCAGCAGCTCAGACAGTTTTAACTATGGCTACACCTTC. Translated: CASSSDSFNYGYTF.

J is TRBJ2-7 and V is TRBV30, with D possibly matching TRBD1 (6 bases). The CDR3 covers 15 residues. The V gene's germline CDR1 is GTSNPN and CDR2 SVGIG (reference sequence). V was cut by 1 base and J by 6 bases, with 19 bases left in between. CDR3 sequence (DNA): TGTGCCTGGAGTGGGCGAGATACAGGGACAAGCGAGCAGTACTTC. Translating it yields CAWSGRDTGTSEQYF.

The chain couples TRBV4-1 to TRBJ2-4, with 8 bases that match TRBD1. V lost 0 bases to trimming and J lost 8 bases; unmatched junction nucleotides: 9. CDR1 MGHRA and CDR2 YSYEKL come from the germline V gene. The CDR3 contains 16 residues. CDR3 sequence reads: CASSQDQDRVGDIQYF. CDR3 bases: TGCGCCAGCAGCCAAGATCAGGACAGGGTGGGGGACATTCAGTACTTC.

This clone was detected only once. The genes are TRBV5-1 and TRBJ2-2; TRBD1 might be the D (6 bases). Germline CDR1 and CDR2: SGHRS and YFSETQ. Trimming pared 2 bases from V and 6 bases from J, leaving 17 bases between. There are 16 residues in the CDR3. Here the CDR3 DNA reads TGCGCCAGCAGCTTACACAGGGAGAGCAGGGCCGGGGAGCTGTTTTTT. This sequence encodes CASSLHRESRAGELFF.

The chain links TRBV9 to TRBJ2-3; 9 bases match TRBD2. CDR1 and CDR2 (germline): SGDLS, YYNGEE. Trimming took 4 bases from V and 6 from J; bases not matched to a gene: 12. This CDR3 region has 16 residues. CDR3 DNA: TGTGCCAGCAGCAGTTCTGGCGGGGGGGCCGGGGATACGCAGTATTTT. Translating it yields CASSSSGGGAGDTQYF.

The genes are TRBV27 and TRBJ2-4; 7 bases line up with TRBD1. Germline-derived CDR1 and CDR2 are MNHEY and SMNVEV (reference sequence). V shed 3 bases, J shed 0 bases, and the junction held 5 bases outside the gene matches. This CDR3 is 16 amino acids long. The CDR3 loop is CASSFRQGVAKNIQYF. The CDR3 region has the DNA TGTGCCAGCAGTTTCCGGCAGGGGGTAGCCAAAAACATTCAGTACTTC.

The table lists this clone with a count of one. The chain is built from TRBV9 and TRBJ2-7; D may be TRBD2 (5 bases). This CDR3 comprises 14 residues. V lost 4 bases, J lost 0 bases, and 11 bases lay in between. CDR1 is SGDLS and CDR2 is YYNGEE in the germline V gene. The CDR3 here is CASSPRGNSYEQYF. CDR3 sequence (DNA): TGTGCCAGCAGCCCCCGGGGTAACTCCTACGAGCAGTACTTC.

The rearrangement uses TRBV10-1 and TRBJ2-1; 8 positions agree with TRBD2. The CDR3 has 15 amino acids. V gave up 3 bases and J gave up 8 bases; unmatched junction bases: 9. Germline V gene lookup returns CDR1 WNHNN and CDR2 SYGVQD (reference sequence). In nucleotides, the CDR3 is TGCGCCAGCAGTGAAGGGGGACTAGGATCCCATGAGCAGTTCTTC. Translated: CASSEGGLGSHEQFF.

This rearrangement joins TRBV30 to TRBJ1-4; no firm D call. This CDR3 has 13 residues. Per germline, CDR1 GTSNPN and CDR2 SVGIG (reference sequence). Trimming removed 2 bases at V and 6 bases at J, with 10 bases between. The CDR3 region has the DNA TGTGCCTGGAGTCGGGATGTTGATGAAAAACTGTTTTTT. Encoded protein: CAWSRDVDEKLFF.